A few counts support the clone carrying this TCR beta chain. The antigen is undetermined. The sample belongs to a study of CD8 T cells in ankylosing spondylitis. Scientists made TCR beta libraries using quantitative 5'-RACE with molecular barcodes. Each CDR3 protein is one row after TCRdb ran MiXCR on the 5' RACE reads. The data contain some 840,000 distinct CDR3 sequences, roughly 10% of them seen just once; the ten biggest clones take up 0.51%. Study conclusions and caveats: Previously reported in reactive arthritis synovial fluid and blood were some of the motif variants. Disease-linked clones were CD8+ and relatively rare in peripheral blood. A motif in TCR beta, a set of under ten highly homologous variants, appeared characteristic of ankylosing spondylitis blood. Reportedly, significant enrichment of disease-linked clones occurred in matched ankylosing spondylitis synovial fluid.

The origin of this receptor is a male donor with ankylosing spondylitis. The sequencing sample was made of blood, either unsorted or a sorted T cell fraction (not recorded which).

The CDR3, as DNA: TGCGCCAGCAGCTTGGTAGGGGGGCCAGGGTATGGCTACACCTTC. This gives the protein CASSLVGGPGYGYTF. This chain links TRBV5-1 with TRBJ1-2, with a weak D call TRBD1 (6 bases). The CDR3 sequence is 15 residues long. Germline CDR1 is SGHRS and CDR2 is YFSETQ. Trimming took 0 bases from V and 5 from J, leaving 14 bases between them.